This T cell receptor beta chain was obtained from a study of regulatory T cells in long-lasting Graves disease. The V gene end was trimmed by 3 bases and the J gene end by 5 bases; junction bases not matched to a gene: 10. Germline-derived CDR1 and CDR2 are MDHEN and SYDVKM. The length of the CDR3 is 16 residues. Time point given: newly diagnosed GD, antithyroid drugs for less than 3 months. RNA from PBMCs was the source of the TCR library. Library construction for TCR beta used iRepertoire HTBI primers and Arm-PCR of CDR3 regions. MiXCR, applied by TCRdb to the multiplex PCR reads, yields one record per CDR3 protein. The sample shows approximately 470,000 distinct CDR3 sequences, around 15% of them seen only once. This sample was shared with a second study, whose subject was T cells in Graves' hyperthyroidism and ophthalmopathy.

The chain uses TRBV28 and TRBJ2-3; 8 positions agree with TRBD2. Here the sequenced sample was peripheral blood mononuclear cells (PBMCs), taken at new diagnosis, from a patient treated with antithyroid drugs. The sequence derives from a man aged 40-55 years with Graves disease. The CDR3 DNA reads TGTGCCAGCAGTTTCAGCGGGAGCACCGGGAGAGATACGCAGTATTTT. Translating it yields CASSFSGSTGRDTQYF.